This is a list of T cell receptor beta chains from one sample in a study of response to subunit inactivated influenza vaccine. From the RT-PCR reads, TCRdb called clonotypes with MiXCR, one entry per CDR3 protein. The repertoire includes about 170,000 distinct CDR3 sequences, 9.5% to 15% of them detected once, and approximately 30% sits in the top ten. These data are also associated with another study on T cells expressing NK-cell markers.

The sequences come from CD8+ T cells sorted from PBMCs, collected about 12 days after vaccination. The receptors were gathered from a man aged 50-60 years who received an inactivated influenza vaccine. The CDR3 runs from the conserved cysteine through the conserved F or W. D genes are given only for firm matches. The size entry is marked missing in some rows and otherwise reads once, few, many or a size class.

J,D,size,V,DNA,CDR3
TRBJ2-3,-,few,TRBV5-6,TGTGCCAGCAGCCAGCAGGCAGATACGCAGTATTTT,CASSQQADTQYF
TRBJ2-7,-,many,TRBV12-3/TRBV12-4,TGTGCCAGCAGTTTGCTTGACCTTGTGGACGAGCAGTACTTC,CASSLLDLVDEQYF
TRBJ2-5,-,few,TRBV7-9,TGTGCCAGCAGCTTAAACGGCCGCGAGACCCAGTACTTC,CASSLNGRETQYF
TRBJ1-1,-,-,TRBV5-5,TGTGCCAGCAGCTCGCAAGTAGACATGAACACTGAAGCTTTCTTT,CASSSQVDMNTEAFF
TRBJ2-5,TRBD1,many,TRBV12-3/TRBV12-4,TGTGCCAGCAGTGACAGGGGTCGAGAGACCCAGTACTTC,CASSDRGRETQYF
TRBJ2-1,TRBD1,-,TRBV30,TGTGCCTGGAGTGTTGGGACAGCTTCCTACAATGAGCAGTTCTTC,CAWSVGTASYNEQFF
TRBJ2-3,TRBD2,many,TRBV11-1,TGTGCCAGCAGCCTAGGGACTAGCGGGGGGCCTTCCACAGATACGCAGTATTTT,CASSLGTSGGPSTDTQYF
TRBJ2-2,-,few,TRBV7-9,TGTGCCAGCAGCTTAGGATCCGGGGCCGGGACCGGGGAGCTGTTTTTT,CASSLGSGAGTGELFF
TRBJ2-7,TRBD2,-,TRBV27,TGTGCCAGCAGCGAATTAGCGGGAGGCTACGAGCAGTACTTC,CASSELAGGYEQYF
TRBJ2-5,-,many,TRBV7-9,TGTGCCAGCGGCGCCTCTGGGGAGACCCAGTACTTC,CASGASGETQYF
TRBJ2-1,-,many,TRBV6-5,TGTGCCAGCAGTTTTTACAGGGAGGACAATGAGCAGTTCTTC,CASSFYREDNEQFF
TRBJ2-3,TRBD2,few,TRBV6-5,TGTGCCGCGGGGGAAGGGGCAGATACGCAGTATTTT,CAAGEGADTQYF
TRBJ2-2,TRBD2,-,TRBV29-1,TGCAGCGTCGCCCACACGGGGAGGGACCCGAACACCGGGGAGCTGTTTTTT,CSVAHTGRDPNTGELFF
TRBJ2-2,-,few,TRBV6-5,TGTGCCAGCAGTTATTCATTAGCGCGCGGGGACACCGGGGAGCTGTTTTTT,CASSYSLARGDTGELFF
TRBJ2-1,-,many,TRBV12-3/TRBV12-4,TGTGCCAGCAGTTTGGGGCCACACCGTTACAATGAGCAGTTCTTC,CASSLGPHRYNEQFF
TRBJ2-7,-,-,TRBV5-1,TGCGCCAGCAGCTTGGGTCAGCACTACGAGCAGTACTTC,CASSLGQHYEQYF
TRBJ2-1,-,-,TRBV5-1,TGCGCCAGCAGCTTGGGGCCTAAGGGCTCCTACAATGAGCAGTTCTTC,CASSLGPKGSYNEQFF
TRBJ2-3,-,few,TRBV6-2/TRBV6-3,TGTGCCAGCAGTCGCTATAGTGCCGCCGATACGCAGTATTTT,CASSRYSAADTQYF
TRBJ2-7,-,-,TRBV11-2,TGTGCCAGCAGCCGGCCATCAGGGGTGGGGCAGTACTTC,CASSRPSGVGQYF
TRBJ2-1,-,few,TRBV9,TGTGCCAGCAGCTCCGGGTCTGGCAGCAATGAGCAGTTCTTC,CASSSGSGSNEQFF
TRBJ1-1,-,-,TRBV6-1,TGTGCCAGCTGCGAGCTGCGGGGGGGTGGAACTGAAGCTTTCTTT,CASCELRGGGTEAFF
TRBJ1-5,TRBD1,few,TRBV15,TGTGCCACCAGCGGACGGACACAGGGGGCGAGTCAGCCCCAGCATTTT,CATSGRTQGASQPQHF
TRBJ2-5,-,-,TRBV30,TGTGCCTGGAGTGCCACCGGGAATCAAGAGACCCAGTACTTC,CAWSATGNQETQYF
TRBJ2-7,-,few,TRBV14,TGTGCCAGCAGCCAAGGTTGGGGGGCCTACGAGCAGTACTTC,CASSQGWGAYEQYF
TRBJ2-1,TRBD2,few,TRBV3-1,TGTGCCAGCAGCCAAGAGAAGACTAGCGGGAGGTTCGTTGAGCAGTTCTTC,CASSQEKTSGRFVEQFF
TRBJ2-7,-,few,TRBV7-9,TGTGCCAGCACTGGCGGGTGGGTGGATCTTTCGGGGGAGCAGTACTTC,CASTGGWVDLSGEQYF
TRBJ2-3,TRBD2,-,TRBV6-2/TRBV6-3,TGTGCCAGCAGTTACTCGTGGCGGGAGCCTAGCACAGATACGCAGTATTTT,CASSYSWREPSTDTQYF
TRBJ1-6,-,few,TRBV7-6,TGTGCCAGCAGCTACAGCTATAATTCACCCCTCCACTTT,CASSYSYNSPLHF
TRBJ2-7,TRBD2,few,TRBV7-3,TGTGCCAGCAGCCCGGGACTAGCGGGAGATAAGCAGTACTTC,CASSPGLAGDKQYF
TRBJ2-7,TRBD2,few,TRBV10-3,TGTGCCGCTAGCGGTAGTAGCGGGGGGCTTTACGAGCAGTACTTC,CAASGSSGGLYEQYF
TRBJ2-7,-,-,TRBV7-8,TGTGCCAGCAGCTTAGGCCGCGGTGGCTACGAGCAGTACTTC,CASSLGRGGYEQYF
TRBJ1-2,TRBD1,-,TRBV4-1,TGCGCCAGCAGCCCAGGGGGCGTCGGCTACACCTTC,CASSPGGVGYTF
TRBJ2-1,-,many,TRBV10-2,TGCGCCAGCAGCCAAACTCTGACTAGTATTTACAATGAGCAGTTCTTC,CASSQTLTSIYNEQFF
TRBJ2-1,-,few,TRBV30,TGTGCCTGGAGTGTGTCGGCTGAGCAGTTCTTC,CAWSVSAEQFF
TRBJ2-2,TRBD1,-,TRBV5-6,TGTGCCAGCAGCTTACCCAGGGGGCTGAGAACCGGGGAGCTGTTTTTT,CASSLPRGLRTGELFF
TRBJ2-1,TRBD1,few,TRBV9,TGTGCCAGCAGCGTAGGTGGGACAGGGGGCCACAATGAGCAGTTCTTC,CASSVGGTGGHNEQFF
TRBJ2-7,TRBD1,-,TRBV7-8,TGTGCCAGCAGCCTACTAAACCGGGACAGCAGGGTAAACGAGCAGTACTTC,CASSLLNRDSRVNEQYF
TRBJ1-1,-,many,TRBV27,TGTGCCAGCAGTTTAAGTAGAGGGACTGAAGCTTTCTTT,CASSLSRGTEAFF
TRBJ2-3,-,-,TRBV20-1,TGCAGTGCTAGAGGGGATACGCAGTATTTT,CSARGDTQYF
TRBJ1-6,-,few,TRBV5-1,TGCGCCAGCAGCGATGACAGGAGCTCCTATAATTCACCCCTCCACTTT,CASSDDRSSYNSPLHF
TRBJ1-5,-,-,TRBV21-1,TGTGCCAGCAGCTTATCCCACAGGGAGGCCCAGCCCCAGCATTTT,CASSLSHREAQPQHF
TRBJ2-3,TRBD2,-,TRBV13,TGTGCCAGCAGCGCCGGGACTCGGGGGGCAGATACGCAGTATTTT,CASSAGTRGADTQYF
TRBJ2-2,-,-,TRBV12-3/TRBV12-4,TGTGCCAGCAGTTTTGTCCAGGGCCCCGGGGAGCTGTTTTTT,CASSFVQGPGELFF
TRBJ1-5,-,few,TRBV30,TGTGCCTGGAGGGTTGGGGATCAGCCCCAGCATTTT,CAWRVGDQPQHF
TRBJ1-1,TRBD1,many,TRBV28,TGTGCCAGCAGTTGGACAGGGGACACTGAAGCTTTCTTT,CASSWTGDTEAFF
TRBJ2-5,-,few,TRBV24-1,TGTGCCACCAGTGATTTGCGGGAGACCCAGTACTTC,CATSDLRETQYF
TRBJ2-7,-,-,TRBV14,TGTGCCAGCAGCCAAGATCTATTGTATAGTAACGAGCAGTACTTC,CASSQDLLYSNEQYF
TRBJ2-6,TRBD2,few,TRBV28,TGTGCCAGTTTGGGTCCAGAAGCTAGCGGGAGGGGTGGGGCCAACGTCCTGACTTTC,CASLGPEASGRGGANVLTF
TRBJ2-1,TRBD1,-,TRBV4-1,TGCGCCAGCAGCCAAGCCGGGACAGGGTTCGATGAGCAGTTCTTC,CASSQAGTGFDEQFF
TRBJ1-1,-,-,TRBV5-1,TGCGCCAGCAGCTTGACGGATGTGGACACTGAAGCTTTCTTT,CASSLTDVDTEAFF
TRBJ2-2,TRBD1,few,TRBV5-8,TGTGCCAGCAAACTCAGGGACAGGGGCTACACCGGGGAGCTGTTTTTT,CASKLRDRGYTGELFF
TRBJ1-2,TRBD1,few,TRBV15,TGTGCCACCAGCACTGGACAGGCTAGGGTATCGGATGGCTACACCTTC,CATSTGQARVSDGYTF
TRBJ2-1,-,-,TRBV15,TGTGCCACCAGCAGGCTTCACAATGAGCAGTTCTTC,CATSRLHNEQFF
TRBJ2-5,-,-,TRBV25-1,TGTGCCAGCAGCAAAGAGACCCAGTACTTC,CASSKETQYF